Listed here are 5 T cell receptor beta chains from one sample, sequenced in a study of blood T cell repertoires in COVID-19 (dated by TCRdb to about 2020). Libraries were prepared through the immunoSEQ multiplex PCR assay. As stored in TCRdb, this immuneACCESS dataset retains in-frame rearrangements with V and J assigned. A fraction of the clones does not appear; measured against another copy, unresolved V genes explain less than half of the discrepancy, and the remainder lacks a known reason. In this sample the table shows under 350,000 clones, around 90% of which occur a single time. The ten largest clonotypes hold about 1.7% of the sample. The specimen was PBMCs or T cells enriched from blood (not recorded which). These receptors were obtained from a woman between 40 and 50 years old who had recovered from COVID-19.

This sequence joins TRBV27 and TRBJ2-2; D possibly corresponds to TRBD1 (5 bases). Trimming shortened V by 6 bases and J by 2 bases, and 10 bases separated the two germline ends. This CDR3 spans 14 amino acids. Germline CDR1 and CDR2: MNHEY and SMNVEV (reference sequence). CDR3 sequence reads: CASRSQGNTGELFF. CDR3 sequence (DNA): TGTGCCAGCAGATCCCAGGGAAACACCGGGGAGCTGTTTTTT.

This clone has just one count. The chain couples TRBV11-2 to TRBJ2-1; D is possibly TRBD2 (6 bases). Germline CDR1 SGHAT, CDR2 FQNNGV. This CDR3 spans 17 amino acids. With 6 bases removed from V and 6 bases from J, the gap between germline ends came to 24 bases. The CDR3 DNA reads TGTGCCAGCAGTCCCAGCGCGGGGCGGGAAGGTAGCAATGAGCAGTTCTTC. Translating it yields CASSPSAGREGSNEQFF.

V usage is TRBV10-2 and J usage is TRBJ1-1; perhaps TRBD1 as D (6 bases). The CDR3 consists of 15 residues. Germline V gene data show CDR1 as WSHSY and CDR2 as SAAADI. V gave up 3 bases and J gave up 0 bases, with 11 bases separating them. The CDR3 region has the DNA TGCGCCAGCAGTGACTGGGACACAGTGAACACTGAAGCTTTCTTT. Its translation: CASSDWDTVNTEAFF.

This clone was seen a few times. J is TRBJ1-5 and V is TRBV15; D gene unclear. CDR3 length equals 14 residues. V lost 6 bases, J lost 3 bases, and 12 bases lay in between. Germline V gives CDR1 LNHNV, CDR2 YYDKDF (reference sequence). The CDR3 DNA is TGTGCCACCAGGAAGGAGGGCAACAATCAGCCCCAGCATTTT. Its protein is CATRKEGNNQPQHF.

This clone was seen a single time. The chain combines TRBV9 with TRBJ1-1, with a possible D match to TRBD1 (5 bases). Between the trimmed V and J ends, which lost 2 bases and 4 bases, there was a span of 12 bases. Germline V lookup: CDR1 SGDLS, CDR2 YYNGEE. The CDR3 is 14 residues long. The CDR3 region has the DNA TGTGCCAGCAGCGTGGAGGGGCATGGCACTGAAGCTTTCTTT. As protein: CASSVEGHGTEAFF. Full variable domain (outside the CDR3, taken from reference TRBV9 and TRBJ1-1): DSGVTQTPKHLITATGQRVTLRCSPRSGDLSVYWYQQSLDQGLQFLIQYYNGEERAKGNILERFSAQQFPDLHSELNLSSLELGDSALYFCASSVEGHGTEAFFGQGTRLTVV.